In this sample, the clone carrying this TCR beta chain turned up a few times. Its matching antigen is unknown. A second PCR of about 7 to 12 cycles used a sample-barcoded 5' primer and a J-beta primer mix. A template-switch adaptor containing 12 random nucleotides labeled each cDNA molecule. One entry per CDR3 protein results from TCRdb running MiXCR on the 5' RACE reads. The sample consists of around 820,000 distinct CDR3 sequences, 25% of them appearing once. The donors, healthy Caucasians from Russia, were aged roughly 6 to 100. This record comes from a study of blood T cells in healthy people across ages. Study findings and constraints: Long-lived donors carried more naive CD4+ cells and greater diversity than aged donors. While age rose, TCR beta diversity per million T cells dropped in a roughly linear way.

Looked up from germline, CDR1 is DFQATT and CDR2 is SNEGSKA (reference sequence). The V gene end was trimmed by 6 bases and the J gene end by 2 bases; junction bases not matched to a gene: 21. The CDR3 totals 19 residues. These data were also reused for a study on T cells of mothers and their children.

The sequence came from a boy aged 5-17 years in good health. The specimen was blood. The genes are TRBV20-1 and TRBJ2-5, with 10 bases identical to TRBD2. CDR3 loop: CSAPPDQASGRGVQETQYF. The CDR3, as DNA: TGCAGTGCGCCGCCCGATCAGGCTAGCGGGAGAGGGGTACAAGAGACCCAGTACTTC.